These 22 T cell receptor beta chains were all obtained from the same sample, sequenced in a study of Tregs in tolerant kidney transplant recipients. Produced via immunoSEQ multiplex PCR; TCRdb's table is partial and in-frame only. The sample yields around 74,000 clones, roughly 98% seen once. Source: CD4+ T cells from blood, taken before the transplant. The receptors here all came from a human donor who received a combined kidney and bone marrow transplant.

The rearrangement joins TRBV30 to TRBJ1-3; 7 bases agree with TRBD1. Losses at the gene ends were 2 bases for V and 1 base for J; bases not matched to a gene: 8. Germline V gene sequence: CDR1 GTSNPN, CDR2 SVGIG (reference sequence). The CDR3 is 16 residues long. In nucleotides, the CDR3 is TGTGCCTGGAGTACGGGGACAGTTTCGTCTGGAAACACCATATATTTT. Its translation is CAWSTGTVSSGNTIYF.

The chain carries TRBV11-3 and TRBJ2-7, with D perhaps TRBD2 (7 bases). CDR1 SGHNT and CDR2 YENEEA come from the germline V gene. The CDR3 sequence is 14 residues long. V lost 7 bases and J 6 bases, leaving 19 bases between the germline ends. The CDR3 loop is CASTQGRVASEQYF. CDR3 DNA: TGTGCCAGCACCCAGGGGAGGGTGGCTTCCGAGCAGTACTTC.

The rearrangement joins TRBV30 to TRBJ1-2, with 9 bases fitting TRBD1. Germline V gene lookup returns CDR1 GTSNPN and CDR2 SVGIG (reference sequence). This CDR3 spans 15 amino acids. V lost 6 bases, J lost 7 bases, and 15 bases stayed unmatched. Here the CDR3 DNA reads TGTGCCTGCGCCTACCGGGACAGGGTGCGTAGTGGCTACACCTTC. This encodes CACAYRDRVRSGYTF.

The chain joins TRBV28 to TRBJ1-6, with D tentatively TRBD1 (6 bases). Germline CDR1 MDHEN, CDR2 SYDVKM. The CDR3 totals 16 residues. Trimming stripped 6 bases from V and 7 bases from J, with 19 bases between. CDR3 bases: TGTGCCAGCAGCTCCGGGACAATCGGAGAAAATTCACCCCTCCACTTT. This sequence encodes CASSSGTIGENSPLHF.

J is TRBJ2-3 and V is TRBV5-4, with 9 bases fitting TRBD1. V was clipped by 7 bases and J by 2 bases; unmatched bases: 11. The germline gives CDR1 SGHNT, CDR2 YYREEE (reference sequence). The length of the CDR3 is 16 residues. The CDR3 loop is CASGVQTGGITDTQYF. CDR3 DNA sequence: TGTGCCAGCGGAGTCCAGACAGGGGGAATCACAGATACGCAGTATTTT.

The CDR3 region has the DNA TGTGCCTGGGGGGCGGGGGGTTTTAGCACAGATACGCAGTATTTT. Amino acids: CAWGAGGFSTDTQYF. The chain recombines TRBV30 with TRBJ2-3; 8 bases align to TRBD2. Germline-derived CDR1 and CDR2 are GTSNPN and SVGIG (reference sequence). Trimming took 5 bases from V and 0 from J; bases not matched to a gene: 7. The CDR3 consists of 15 residues.

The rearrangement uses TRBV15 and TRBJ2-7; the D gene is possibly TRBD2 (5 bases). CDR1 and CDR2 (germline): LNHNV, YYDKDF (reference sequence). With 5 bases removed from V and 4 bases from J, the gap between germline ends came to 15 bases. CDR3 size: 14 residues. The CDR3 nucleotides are TGTGCCACCAGCCGGGGTTTAGCGAGTTACGAGCAGTACTTC. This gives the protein CATSRGLASYEQYF.

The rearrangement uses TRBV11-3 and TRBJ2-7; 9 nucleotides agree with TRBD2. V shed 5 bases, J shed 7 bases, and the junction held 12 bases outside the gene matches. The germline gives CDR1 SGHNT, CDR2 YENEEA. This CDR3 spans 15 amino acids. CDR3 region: CASSKGTSLTGEQYF. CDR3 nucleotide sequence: TGTGCCAGCAGCAAAGGGACTAGCCTTACGGGGGAGCAGTACTTC.

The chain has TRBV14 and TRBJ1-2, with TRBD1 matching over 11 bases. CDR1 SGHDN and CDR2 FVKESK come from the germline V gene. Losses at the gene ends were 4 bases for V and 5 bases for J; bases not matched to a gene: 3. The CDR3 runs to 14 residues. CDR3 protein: CASSPGQGGYGYTF. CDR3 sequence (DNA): TGTGCCAGCAGCCCGGGACAGGGGGGGTATGGCTACACCTTC.

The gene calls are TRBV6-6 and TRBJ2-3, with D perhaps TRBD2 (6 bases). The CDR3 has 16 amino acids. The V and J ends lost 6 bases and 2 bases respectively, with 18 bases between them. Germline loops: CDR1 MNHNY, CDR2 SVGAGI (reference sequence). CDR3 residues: CASRYRRDSNTDTQYF. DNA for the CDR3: TGTGCCAGCAGGTACCGCCGGGACTCCAACACAGATACGCAGTATTTT.

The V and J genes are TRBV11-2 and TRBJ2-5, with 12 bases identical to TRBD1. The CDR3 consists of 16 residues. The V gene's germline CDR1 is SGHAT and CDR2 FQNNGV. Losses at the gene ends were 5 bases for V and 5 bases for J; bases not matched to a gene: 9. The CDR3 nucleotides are TGTGCCAGCAGCCCTAGAGGGACAGGGGGCATTGAGACCCAGTACTTC. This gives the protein CASSPRGTGGIETQYF.

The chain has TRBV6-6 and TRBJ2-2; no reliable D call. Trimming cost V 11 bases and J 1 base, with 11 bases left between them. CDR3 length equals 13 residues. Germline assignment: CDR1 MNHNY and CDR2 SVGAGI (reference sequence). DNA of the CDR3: TGTGCCGGTCTAGTGGGGAACACCGGGGAGCTGTTTTTT. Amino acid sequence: CAGLVGNTGELFF.

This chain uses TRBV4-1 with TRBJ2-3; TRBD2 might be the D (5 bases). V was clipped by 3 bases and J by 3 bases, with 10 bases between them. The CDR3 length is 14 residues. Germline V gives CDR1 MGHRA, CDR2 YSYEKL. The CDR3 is CASSHGRGTDTQYF. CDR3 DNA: TGCGCCAGCAGCCACGGGCGCGGGACAGATACGCAGTATTTT.

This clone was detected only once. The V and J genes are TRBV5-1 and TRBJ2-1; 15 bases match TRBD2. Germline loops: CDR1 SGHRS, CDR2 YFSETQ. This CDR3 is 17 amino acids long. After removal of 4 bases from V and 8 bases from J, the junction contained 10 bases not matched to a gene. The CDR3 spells CASSPARTSGGADEQFF. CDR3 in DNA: TGCGCCAGCAGCCCCGCCCGGACTAGCGGGGGGGCGGATGAGCAGTTCTTC. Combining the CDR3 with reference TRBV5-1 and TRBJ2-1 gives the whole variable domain KAGVTQTPRYLIKTRGQQVTLSCSPISGHRSVSWYQQTPGQGLQFLFEYFSETQRNKGNFPGRFSGRQFSNSRSEMNVSTLELGDSALYLCASSPARTSGGADEQFFGPGTRLTVL.

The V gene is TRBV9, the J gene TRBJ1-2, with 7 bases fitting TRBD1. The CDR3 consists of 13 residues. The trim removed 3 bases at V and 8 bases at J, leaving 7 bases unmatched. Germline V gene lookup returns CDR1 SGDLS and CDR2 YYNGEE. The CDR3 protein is CASSEYPGQGYTF. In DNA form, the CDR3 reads TGTGCCAGCAGCGAATATCCGGGACAGGGCTACACCTTC.

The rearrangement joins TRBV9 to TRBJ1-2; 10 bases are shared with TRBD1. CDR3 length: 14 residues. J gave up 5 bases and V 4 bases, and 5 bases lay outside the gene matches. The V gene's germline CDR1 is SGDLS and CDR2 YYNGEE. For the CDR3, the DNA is TGTGCCAGCAGCCGGGGACAGGGGAGTTATGGCTACACCTTC. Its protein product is CASSRGQGSYGYTF.

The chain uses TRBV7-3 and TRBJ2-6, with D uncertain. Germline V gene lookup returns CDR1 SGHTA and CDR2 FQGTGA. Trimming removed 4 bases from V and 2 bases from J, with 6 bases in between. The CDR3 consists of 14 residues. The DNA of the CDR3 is TGTGCCAGCAGCTCCCATCCTGGGGCCAACGTCCTGACTTTC. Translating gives CASSSHPGANVLTF.

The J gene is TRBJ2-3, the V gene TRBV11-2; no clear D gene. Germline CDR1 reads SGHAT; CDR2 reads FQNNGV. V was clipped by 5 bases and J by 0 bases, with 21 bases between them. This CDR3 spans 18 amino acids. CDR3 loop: CASSLIPKSRLSTDTQYF. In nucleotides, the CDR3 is TGTGCCAGCAGCCTCATCCCAAAATCGAGGTTGAGCACAGATACGCAGTATTTT.

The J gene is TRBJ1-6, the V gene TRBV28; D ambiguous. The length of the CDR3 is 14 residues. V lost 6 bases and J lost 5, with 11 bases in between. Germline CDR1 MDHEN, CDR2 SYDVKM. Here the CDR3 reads CASSRHRNNSPLHF. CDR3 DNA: TGTGCCAGCAGCCGACACCGGAATAATTCACCCCTCCACTTT.

In DNA form, the CDR3 reads TGTGCCAGCAGCGTAGTTCCTAGCGGATACGAGCAGTACTTC. This sequence encodes CASSVVPSGYEQYF. This chain links TRBV9 with TRBJ2-7; 7 bases map to TRBD2. Germline CDR1 is SGDLS and CDR2 is YYNGEE. This CDR3 is built from 14 residues. The J segment lost 4 bases and the V segment lost 0 bases, leaving 4 bases of the junction unmatched.

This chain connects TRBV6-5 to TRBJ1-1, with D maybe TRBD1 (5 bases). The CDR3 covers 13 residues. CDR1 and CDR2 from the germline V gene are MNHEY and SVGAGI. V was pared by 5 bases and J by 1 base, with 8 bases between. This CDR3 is CASSTDRNTEAFF. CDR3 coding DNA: TGTGCCAGCAGTACCGACAGGAACACTGAAGCTTTCTTT.

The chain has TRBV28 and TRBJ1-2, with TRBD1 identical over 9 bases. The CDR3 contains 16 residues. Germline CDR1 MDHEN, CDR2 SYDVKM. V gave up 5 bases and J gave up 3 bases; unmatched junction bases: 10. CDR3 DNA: TGTGCCAGCAGTACAAAAATAGACAGGGGGGACTATGGCTACACCTTC. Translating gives CASSTKIDRGDYGYTF.